This TCR beta chain comes out of a study of blood T cell repertoires in COVID-19. V was cut by 4 bases and J by 6 bases, with 10 bases left in between. This CDR3 comprises 13 residues. Original processing notes: Estimated nucleated cell counts came from reference gene primer amplification. The assay was immunoSEQ multiplex PCR, and TCRdb's table has in-frame clones only and misses some. V, J and clone size are taken as reported in that table, and D and trimming were inferred from the DNA itself. The sample holds tens of thousands of clones, around 90% seen once. The TCR originated in an elderly woman with active or convalescent COVID-19. The sequenced sample was peripheral blood. The chain is built from TRBV12-3 or TRBV12-4 and TRBJ1-5; no clear D. The CDR3 loop reads CASSSPGGQPQHF. The CDR3 DNA reads as TGTGCCAGCAGTTCCCCGGGAGGTCAGCCCCAGCATTTT.